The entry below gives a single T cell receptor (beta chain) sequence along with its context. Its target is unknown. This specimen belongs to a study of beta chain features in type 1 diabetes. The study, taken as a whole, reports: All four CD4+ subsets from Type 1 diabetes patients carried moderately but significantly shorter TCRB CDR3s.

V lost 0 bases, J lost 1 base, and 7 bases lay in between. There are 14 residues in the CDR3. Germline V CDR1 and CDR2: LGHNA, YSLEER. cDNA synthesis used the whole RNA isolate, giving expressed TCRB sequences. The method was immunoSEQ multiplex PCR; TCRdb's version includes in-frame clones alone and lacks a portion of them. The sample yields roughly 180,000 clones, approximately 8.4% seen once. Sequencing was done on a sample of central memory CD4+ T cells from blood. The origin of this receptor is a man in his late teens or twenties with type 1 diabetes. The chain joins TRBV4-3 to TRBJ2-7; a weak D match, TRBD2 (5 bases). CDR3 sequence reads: CASSQDRGSYEQYF. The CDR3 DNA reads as TGCGCCAGCAGCCAAGATCGGGGATCCTACGAGCAGTACTTC.